This TCR beta chain was recovered during a study of shared clonotypes between healthy human individuals. TCRdb's table, derived via immunoSEQ multiplex PCR, lists solely in-frame clones and lacks some. The sample consists of under 600,000 clones, around 77% of them appearing once. The CDR3 is 16 amino acids. CDR1 is SGDLS and CDR2 is YYNGEE in the germline V gene. V lost 2 bases and J lost 7, with 22 bases in between. This TCR was sampled from a woman between 40 and 50 years old in good health. Some clones in this sample may be carry-over from other donors' samples. The chain has TRBV9 and TRBJ2-7, with D unclear. Sequencing was done on a sample of PBMCs. DNA of the CDR3: TGTGCCAGCAGCGTTTCCGGCGATGCGGTTGCTTGGGAGCAGTACTTC. It codes for CASSVSGDAVAWEQYF. Variable domain in full (rest from reference TRBV9 and TRBJ2-7): DSGVTQTPKHLITATGQRVTLRCSPRSGDLSVYWYQQSLDQGLQFLIQYYNGEERAKGNILERFSAQQFPDLHSELNLSSLELGDSALYFCASSVSGDAVAWEQYFGPGTRLTVT.